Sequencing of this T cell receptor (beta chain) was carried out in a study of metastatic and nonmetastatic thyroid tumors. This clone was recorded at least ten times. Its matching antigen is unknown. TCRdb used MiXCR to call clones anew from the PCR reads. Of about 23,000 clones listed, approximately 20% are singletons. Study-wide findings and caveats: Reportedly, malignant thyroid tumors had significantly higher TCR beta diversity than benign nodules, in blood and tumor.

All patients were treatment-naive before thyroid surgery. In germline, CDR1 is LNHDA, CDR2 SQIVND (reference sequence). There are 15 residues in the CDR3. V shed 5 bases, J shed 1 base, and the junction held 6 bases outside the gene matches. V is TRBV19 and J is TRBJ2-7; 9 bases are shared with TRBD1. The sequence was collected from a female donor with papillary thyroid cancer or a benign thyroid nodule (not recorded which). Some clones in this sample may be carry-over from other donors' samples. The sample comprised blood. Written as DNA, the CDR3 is TGTGCCAGTAGTCCGGTGGGGACAGGGTCCTACGAGCAGTACTTC. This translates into CASSPVGTGSYEQYF.